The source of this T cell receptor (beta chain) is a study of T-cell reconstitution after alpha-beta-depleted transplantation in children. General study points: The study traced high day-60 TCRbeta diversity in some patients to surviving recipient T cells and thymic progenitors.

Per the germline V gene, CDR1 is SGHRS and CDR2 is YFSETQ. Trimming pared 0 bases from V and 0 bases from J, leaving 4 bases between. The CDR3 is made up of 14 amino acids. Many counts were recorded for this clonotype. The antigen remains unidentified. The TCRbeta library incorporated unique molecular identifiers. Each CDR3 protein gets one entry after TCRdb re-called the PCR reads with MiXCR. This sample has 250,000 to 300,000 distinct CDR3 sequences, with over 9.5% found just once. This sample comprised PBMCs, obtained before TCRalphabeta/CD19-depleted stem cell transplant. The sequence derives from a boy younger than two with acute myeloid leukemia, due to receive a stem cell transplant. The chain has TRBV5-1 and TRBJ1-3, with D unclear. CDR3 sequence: CASSLDHSGNTIYF. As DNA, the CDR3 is TGCGCCAGCAGCTTGGACCACTCTGGAAACACCATATATTTT.